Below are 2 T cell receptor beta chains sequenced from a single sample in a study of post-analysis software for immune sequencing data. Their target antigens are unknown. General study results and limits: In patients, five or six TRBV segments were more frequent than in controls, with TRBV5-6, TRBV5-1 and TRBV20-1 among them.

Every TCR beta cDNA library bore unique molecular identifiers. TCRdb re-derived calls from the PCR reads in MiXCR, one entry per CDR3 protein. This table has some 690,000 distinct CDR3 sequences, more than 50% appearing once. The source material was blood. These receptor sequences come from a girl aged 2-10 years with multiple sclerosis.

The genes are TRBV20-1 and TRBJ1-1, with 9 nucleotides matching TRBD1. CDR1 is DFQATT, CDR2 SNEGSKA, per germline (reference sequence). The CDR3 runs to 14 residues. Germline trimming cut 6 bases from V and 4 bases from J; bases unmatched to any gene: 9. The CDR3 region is CSASMTGGVTEAFF. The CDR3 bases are TGCAGTGCCAGCATGACAGGGGGAGTCACTGAAGCTTTCTTT.

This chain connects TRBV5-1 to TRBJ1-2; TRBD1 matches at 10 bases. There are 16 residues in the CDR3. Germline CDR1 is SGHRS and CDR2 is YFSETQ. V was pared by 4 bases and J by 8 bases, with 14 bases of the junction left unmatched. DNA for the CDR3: TGCGCCAGCAGCACCTGGGGTGGACAGGGGGTAGGAGGCTACACCTTC. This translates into CASSTWGGQGVGGYTF.